These 2 T cell receptor beta chains originate from one sample sequenced in a study of T-cell memory formation after mild COVID-19. TCRdb re-analysed the 5' RACE reads in MiXCR, keeping a single row per CDR3 protein. Of hundreds of thousands of distinct CDR3 sequences in the sample, roughly 15% were seen once. Sequenced material: PBMCs or a T cell subset sorted from them (not recorded which). These receptors came from a man aged 18 to 30 who had mild COVID-19 (a few samples of this study predate the infection). Cell type and time point are not known.

The genes are TRBV2 and TRBJ2-5; 7 positions agree with TRBD2. The CDR3 sequence is 14 residues long. Germline assignment: CDR1 SNHLY and CDR2 FYNNEI. V was clipped by 9 bases and J by 3 bases; unmatched bases: 10. The chain's CDR3 is CASRGRGLKETQYF. In DNA form, the CDR3 reads TGTGCCAGTCGGGGGAGGGGTCTTAAAGAGACCCAGTACTTC.

This clonotype appeared once. The V gene is TRBV12-3 or TRBV12-4, the J gene TRBJ1-4; D remains unclear. Trimming shortened V by 5 bases and J by 5 bases, and 9 bases separated the two germline ends. The CDR3 consists of 13 residues. CDR3 in amino acids: CASSPEVNEKLFF. The CDR3 nucleotides read TGTGCCAGCAGTCCAGAAGTAAATGAAAAACTGTTTTTT.